This passage covers 24 T cell receptor beta chains from one sample sequenced in a study of Ad26.COV2.S vaccination and SARS-CoV-2 variants. Treatment indicated: around 19 received Ad26.COV2.S at low or high dose, single or two shots; five or six received placebo; per-sample allocation not given. At day 63 after the first vaccine or placebo injection, samples were drawn. Sequencing used immunoSEQ multiplex PCR; TCRdb keeps in-frame clones, though not all of them. The table has 350,000 to 450,000 clones, about 85% seen once. The source was peripheral blood, collected in a trial of Ad26.COV2.S vaccine versus placebo. All receptors come from a person aged 18-60 years who received the Ad26.COV2.S COVID-19 vaccine or a placebo.

The sample holds a few counts of this clone. The V and J genes are TRBV7-9 and TRBJ1-5; possibly TRBD1 for D (5 bases). V lost 2 bases to trimming and J lost 5 bases, with 10 bases between them. CDR1 is SEHNR and CDR2 is FQNEAQ in the germline V gene (reference sequence). This CDR3 is 14 amino acids long. The CDR3 reads CASSLMGGDQPQHF. The CDR3 DNA is TGTGCCAGCAGCTTAATGGGGGGAGATCAGCCCCAGCATTTT.

The V and J genes are TRBV3-1 (or the pseudogene TRBV3-2) and TRBJ2-3; D is uncertain. Germline CDR1 LGHDT, CDR2 YNNKEL (reference sequence). CDR3 length equals 12 residues. Trimming stripped 0 bases from V and 6 bases from J, with 4 bases between. CDR3 amino acids: CASSQDPDTQYF. The DNA for the CDR3 is TGTGCCAGCAGCCAAGATCCTGATACGCAGTATTTT.

J is TRBJ2-2 and V is TRBV24-1; 11 nucleotides agree with TRBD2. The J segment lost 0 bases and the V segment lost 9 bases, leaving 5 bases of the junction unmatched. The CDR3 runs 16 residues. Germline loops: CDR1 KGHDR, CDR2 SFDVKD. The chain's CDR3 is CATGTSGIANTGELFF. The DNA for the CDR3 is TGTGCCACCGGGACTAGCGGAATCGCGAACACCGGGGAGCTGTTTTTT.

J is TRBJ1-4 and V is TRBV5-4, with D unclear. The germline V gene has CDR1 SGHNT and CDR2 YYREEE (reference sequence). The CDR3 loop spans 14 amino acids. V was cut by 4 bases and J by 8 bases, with 15 bases left in between. The chain's CDR3 is CASSPGPPSEKLFF. CDR3 DNA: TGTGCCAGCAGCCCCGGGCCACCTTCGGAAAAACTGTTTTTT.

This chain links TRBV7-2 with TRBJ2-1, with 10 nucleotides matching TRBD2. CDR1 SGHTA and CDR2 FQGNSA come from the germline V gene. CDR3 length equals 14 residues. Unmatched junction bases numbered 5, after V lost 6 bases and J lost 6 bases. For the CDR3, the DNA is TGTGCCAGCAGAAGGACTAGCGGCACCAATGAGCAGTTCTTC. Encoded protein: CASRRTSGTNEQFF. The variable domain in full, with the rest retrieved from reference TRBV7-2 and TRBJ2-1, is GAGVSQSPSNKVTEKGKDVELRCDPISGHTALYWYRQSLGQGLEFLIYFQGNSAPDKSGLPSDRFSAERTGGSVSTLTIQRTQQEDSAVYLCASRRTSGTNEQFFGPGTRLTVL.

This chain uses TRBV7-2 with TRBJ2-5; D might be TRBD2 (7 bases). The CDR3 spans 13 residues. Germline V gene lookup returns CDR1 SGHTA and CDR2 FQGNSA. Trimming cost V 9 bases and J 5 bases, with 16 bases left between them. The CDR3 sequence is CASDPGGRETQYF. The CDR3, as DNA: TGTGCCAGTGACCCCGGGGGGCGGGAGACCCAGTACTTC.

The CDR3 protein is CASSHLTGLNTEAFF. CDR3 DNA sequence: TGTGCCAGCAGTCACTTGACAGGGCTGAACACTGAAGCTTTCTTT. This sequence joins TRBV6-2 or TRBV6-3 and TRBJ1-1, with 7 bases identical to TRBD1. The length of the CDR3 is 15 residues. The J segment lost 0 bases and the V segment lost 5 bases, leaving 6 bases of the junction unmatched. Per the germline V gene, CDR1 is MNHEY and CDR2 is SVGEGT.

V is TRBV23-1 and J is TRBJ1-3; TRBD1 matches 7 bases. TRBV23-1 is treated as an ORF (open reading frame) with a function not yet certain. The CDR3 has 20 amino acids. V trimming: 0 bases; J trimming: 2 bases; junction bases outside the gene matches: 16. The CDR3 spells CASSQSGVRQGRLAGNTIYF. As DNA, the CDR3 is TGCGCCAGCAGTCAATCGGGGGTCAGACAGGGAAGGCTTGCTGGAAACACCATATATTTT.

The sample holds one count of this clone. J is TRBJ2-5 and V is TRBV9; 7 nucleotides align to TRBD2. V gave up 4 bases and J gave up 8 bases; unmatched junction bases: 11. Germline CDR1 and CDR2: SGDLS and YYNGEE. The CDR3 totals 14 residues. The CDR3 bases are TGTGCCAGCAGCCCCGGGCTAGCGGTGGAAACCCAGTACTTC. The encoded protein is CASSPGLAVETQYF.

This clone was detected a few times. The J gene is TRBJ1-6, the V gene TRBV2, with unresolved D. In germline, CDR1 is SNHLY, CDR2 FYNNEI. There are 15 residues in the CDR3. Trimming removed 3 bases from V and 7 bases from J, with 13 bases in between. CDR3 region: CASSDRRTLNSPLHF. The CDR3 nucleotides read TGTGCCAGCAGTGATCGGCGTACCCTAAATTCACCCCTCCACTTT.

The chain links TRBV19 to TRBJ1-1; TRBD1 matches at 9 bases. CDR3 length: 15 residues. The V gene end was trimmed by 8 bases and the J gene end by 3 bases; junction bases not matched to a gene: 10. CDR1 is LNHDA, CDR2 SQIVND, per germline (reference sequence). CDR3 amino acids: CASWGQRTGDTEAFF. CDR3 nucleotides: TGTGCCAGTTGGGGACAACGGACAGGGGACACTGAAGCTTTCTTT.

The chain recombines TRBV30 with TRBJ2-7, with D uncertain. Trimming cost V 2 bases and J 2 bases, with 4 bases left between them. From germline, CDR1 is GTSNPN and CDR2 SVGIG (reference sequence). The CDR3 sequence is 11 residues long. The CDR3 sequence: CAWSPTYEQYF. CDR3 bases: TGTGCCTGGAGTCCTACCTACGAGCAGTACTTC.

This chain uses TRBV5-1 with TRBJ2-3; TRBD1 might be the D (7 bases). V gave up 3 bases and J gave up 6 bases, with 11 bases separating them. From germline, CDR1 is SGHRS and CDR2 YFSETQ. The CDR3 length is 13 residues. CDR3 nucleotide sequence: TGCGCCAGCAGCTGGACAGGAGGGGATACGCAGTATTTT. Amino acids: CASSWTGGDTQYF. Using reference TRBV5-1 and TRBJ2-3 for the parts outside the CDR3, the full variable domain is KAGVTQTPRYLIKTRGQQVTLSCSPISGHRSVSWYQQTPGQGLQFLFEYFSETQRNKGNFPGRFSGRQFSNSRSEMNVSTLELGDSALYLCASSWTGGDTQYFGPGTRLTVL.

The chain links TRBV7-9 to TRBJ1-1; D gene ambiguous. The CDR3 has 16 amino acids. Germline lookup yields CDR1 SEHNR and CDR2 FQNEAQ (reference sequence). The V end lost 5 bases, the J end lost 4 bases, and 20 bases lay between the germline ends. The CDR3 sequence is CASSLRTPAVGTEAFF. In DNA, the CDR3 is TGTGCCAGCAGCCTCCGGACGCCTGCAGTAGGCACTGAAGCTTTCTTT.

This clone was seen only a few times. The CDR3 spells CASSFPGQGATGANVLTF. The CDR3 nucleotides are TGTGCCAGCAGTTTCCCCGGCCAGGGGGCAACTGGGGCCAACGTCCTGACTTTC. The chain has TRBV28 and TRBJ2-6; 8 bases agree with TRBD1. Germline trimming cut 3 bases from V and 2 bases from J; bases unmatched to any gene: 9. CDR1 and CDR2 from the germline V gene are MDHEN and SYDVKM. The CDR3 is 18 residues long.

There are a few counts of this clone. The chain recombines TRBV9 with TRBJ2-5; D assignment may be TRBD1 or TRBD2 (5 bases each). Trimming stripped 1 base from V and 5 bases from J, with 9 bases between. The CDR3 is 13 amino acids. The V gene's germline CDR1 is SGDLS and CDR2 YYNGEE. The CDR3 loop is CASSVSRDETQYF. Here the CDR3 DNA reads TGTGCCAGCAGCGTAAGCAGGGACGAGACCCAGTACTTC.

The table lists this clone with a count of one. The chain uses TRBV12-3 or TRBV12-4 and TRBJ1-5, with D maybe TRBD1 (5 bases). The germline V and J ends were trimmed by 3 bases and 8 bases, with 11 bases remaining between them. This CDR3 is built from 13 residues. DNA for the CDR3: TGTGCCAGCAGTTTCTTTAGGGGTAAGCCCCAGCATTTT. The encoded protein is CASSFFRGKPQHF.

V and J are TRBV6-2 or TRBV6-3 and TRBJ2-3, with TRBD2 identical over 10 bases. V lost 5 bases to trimming and J lost 6 bases; unmatched junction nucleotides: 11. Looked up from germline, CDR1 is MNHEY and CDR2 is SVGEGT. CDR3 length equals 16 residues. The CDR3 DNA reads as TGTGCCAGCAGTGATAGCGGGAGGCTTTTTGCCGATACGCAGTATTTT. It specifies CASSDSGRLFADTQYF.

The chain links TRBV27 to TRBJ2-2; D remains unclear. Trimming stripped 8 bases from V and 6 bases from J, with 19 bases between. Germline CDR1 reads MNHEY; CDR2 reads SMNVEV (reference sequence). The length of the CDR3 is 15 residues. CDR3 sequence: CASGDQLTAAGELFF. For the CDR3, the DNA is TGTGCCAGCGGCGACCAGCTTACTGCTGCCGGGGAGCTGTTTTTT.

This clone has only a few counts. This chain joins TRBV7-9 and TRBJ2-2, with unresolved D. The CDR3 runs 11 residues. Germline V gene lookup returns CDR1 SEHNR and CDR2 FQNEAQ (reference sequence). V was trimmed by 7 bases and J by 6 bases, leaving 6 bases between them. DNA of the CDR3: TGTGCCAGCAAAGCCGCCGGGGAGCTGTTTTTT. This sequence encodes CASKAAGELFF.

V and J are TRBV3-1 (or the pseudogene TRBV3-2) and TRBJ2-3; D gene uncertain. The V gene's germline CDR1 is LGHDT and CDR2 YNNKEL (reference sequence). Trimming removed 7 bases from V and 0 bases from J, with 14 bases in between. CDR3 length: 15 residues. The DNA of the CDR3 is TGTGCCAGCATCCCCCCGTTTGTTAGCACAGATACGCAGTATTTT. Translation gives CASIPPFVSTDTQYF.

This sequence joins TRBV28 and TRBJ1-2; the D is unclear. CDR1 is MDHEN, CDR2 SYDVKM, per germline. Trimming stripped 2 bases from V and 4 bases from J, with 17 bases between. The CDR3 runs to 16 residues. This CDR3 reads CASSLPKRTESYGYTF. The CDR3 DNA reads TGTGCCAGCAGTTTACCCAAACGGACGGAATCCTATGGCTACACCTTC.

The chain employs TRBV30 and TRBJ2-2; no clear D. The CDR3 covers 11 residues. Trimming pared 7 bases from V and 7 bases from J, leaving 10 bases between. CDR1 and CDR2 from the germline V gene are GTSNPN and SVGIG (reference sequence). As DNA, the CDR3 is TGTGCCTCCCCGACCGGCGGGGAGCTGTTTTTT. It encodes CASPTGGELFF.

The V and J genes are TRBV19 and TRBJ1-5; the match to TRBD1 covers 8 bases. The CDR3 length is 15 residues. Germline lookup yields CDR1 LNHDA and CDR2 SQIVND (reference sequence). V trimming: 3 bases; J trimming: 6 bases; junction bases outside the gene matches: 7. Here the CDR3 DNA reads TGTGCCAGTAGTATGGGGCAGGGGGCATTTCAGCCCCAGCATTTT. Translation gives CASSMGQGAFQPQHF.